The entry below gives a single TCR beta chain sequence along with its context. Its target is not known. V dropped 7 bases and J dropped 8 bases, with 9 bases sitting between them. The CDR3 extends over 11 amino acids. Germline CDR1 and CDR2: MNHEY and SVGAGI. It was version v3.0 of the immunoSEQ assay that was run at survey level. Profiling relied on immunoSEQ multiplex PCR, and the TCRdb table lists in-frame clones only, not all of them. Found here are roughly 20,000 clones, less than 85% of them singletons; the top ten hold 8% to 9%. The source of the sample is a study of long-term antiretroviral therapy in people with HIV. Study-wide points: Whereas controls had wider CDR3 length ranges, HIV repertoires had narrower ones.

The input for sequencing was unsorted PBMCs, taken at the start of antiretroviral therapy. The TCR originated in a man aged 50 or older with HIV. The J gene is TRBJ2-1, the V gene TRBV6-5, with a possible D match to TRBD1 (5 bases). The DNA for the CDR3 is TGTGCCAGCACCCGCAGGGATGAGCAGTTCTTC. This codes for CASTRRDEQFF.